Below, one TCR beta chain is given with its context. The data were obtained in a study of shared clonotypes between healthy human individuals. Study-wide background: The study drew on two women and a few men aged 18 to 49 as donors.

The study used 83 million or so PBMCs per unsorted sample for genomic DNA. In the study's own analysis: Because ImmunoSEQ provided only junction sequences with no quality scores, the filtering differed. The protocol was immunoSEQ multiplex PCR, while the TCRdb copy is restricted to in-frame clones and leaves out a portion. The V and J calls and clone size are taken from that table; D and trimming were inferred from the DNA. The sample lists fewer than 500,000 clones, nearly 80% occurring once. The sample was PBMCs. The TCR sequence derives from a woman aged 40 to 50 in good health. Some clones in this sample may be carry-over from other donors' samples.

For the CDR3, the DNA is TGTGCCTGGAGCGGCACCAGGTTGTATGGCTACACCTTC. It specifies CAWSGTRLYGYTF. The chain is built from TRBV30 and TRBJ1-2, with no clear D. V gave up 3 bases and J gave up 5 bases, with 13 bases separating them. Germline CDR1 GTSNPN, CDR2 SVGIG (reference sequence). CDR3 length: 13 amino acids.